The 26 T cell receptor beta chains in this list originate from one sample, sequenced in a study of tumor and adjacent non-tumor tissue in lung cancer. The library came from three nested PCR rounds adapted from ARM-PCR protocols. In TCRdb, the multiplex PCR reads were re-called with MiXCR into one record per CDR3 protein. The repertoire consists of some 90,000 distinct CDR3 sequences, with more than 60% occurring once and the leading ten covering around 15%. No cell sorting was done before RNA was extracted from the tissue. The specimen sequenced was lung tumor tissue. These receptors came from a man between 65 and 80 years old with non-small cell lung cancer.

This chain connects TRBV20-1 to TRBJ2-3; D is ambiguous. The CDR3 is 15 residues long. Trimming cost V 0 bases and J 0 bases, with 10 bases left between them. Germline V lookup: CDR1 DFQATT, CDR2 SNEGSKA (reference sequence). The CDR3 DNA follows: TGCAGTGCTAGAGATTTCTTGCGGAGCACAGATACGCAGTATTTT. It specifies CSARDFLRSTDTQYF.

A word on this clonotype: A much larger clone differs from this one at a single base, so this may be a read error. V is TRBV6-6 and J is TRBJ2-7, with D possibly called TRBD1 or TRBD2 (7 bases each). In germline, CDR1 is MNHNY, CDR2 SVGAGI (reference sequence). The CDR3 has 18 residues. CDR3: CASSYGQGRGLAPYERYF. The DNA of the CDR3 is TGTGCCAGCAGTTATGGTCAAGGGAGGGGGCTAGCTCCCTACGAGCGGTACTTC.

As for this clonotype: Since no conserved phenylalanine or tryptophan closes the CDR3, a read error is the likely cause. DNA of the CDR3: TGCAGCATCAAGTCTTCGGACATTCAGTACTTA. Protein: CSIKSSDIQYL. V and J are TRBV29-1 and TRBJ2-4, with unresolved D. The CDR3 spans 11 residues. V lost 8 bases to trimming and J lost 8 bases, with 13 bases between them. Germline CDR1 SQVTM, CDR2 ANQGSEA.

Worth noting for this clonotype: A much larger clone sits a single nucleotide away, making a read error possible. The rearrangement links TRBV14 to TRBJ2-1; TRBD2 is a possible D gene (5 bases). CDR3 length: 13 amino acids. The germline V gene has CDR1 SGHDN and CDR2 FVKESK. Trimming pared 2 bases from V and 9 bases from J, leaving 11 bases between. The CDR3 DNA is TGTGCCAGCAGCCAAACTAGACGGGGTGAGCAGTTCTTC. It specifies CASSQTRRGEQFF.

Note on this clonotype: At one end the junction does not follow the germline gene, possibly because of a read error. The genes are TRBV29-1 and TRBJ2-5; tentative D call: TRBD2 (5 bases). This CDR3 region has 14 residues. Germline V gene data show CDR1 as SQVTM and CDR2 as ANQGSEA. The CDR3 sequence: CRVQIRGYQETQYF. CDR3 DNA: TGCCGCGTCCAAATTCGAGGGTACCAAGAGACCCAGTACTTC.

Points on this clonotype: With a much larger clone just one base away, this may be a read error. The chain uses TRBV12-3 or TRBV12-4 and TRBJ1-1; D may be TRBD1 (6 bases). This CDR3 is built from 14 residues. The CDR3 loop is CTSSFRGASTEAFF. The CDR3 DNA reads TGTACCAGCAGTTTTCGGGGGGCCAGCACTGAAGCTTTCTTT.

Comments on this clonotype: A much bigger clone sits one base away, suggesting this may be a read error. The chain is built from TRBV4-1 and TRBJ1-3, with unresolved D. The CDR3 contains 15 residues. Trimming shortened V by 0 bases and J by 3 bases, and 9 bases separated the two germline ends. Per germline, CDR1 MGHRA and CDR2 YSYEKL. CDR3 sequence: CASSQDLGLGNTIYF. As DNA, the CDR3 is TGCGCCAGCAGCCAAGATCTCGGGCTTGGAAACACCATATATTTT.

The chain recombines TRBV12-3 or TRBV12-4 with TRBJ2-1, with D maybe TRBD1 (6 bases). The CDR3 loop spans 12 amino acids. Trimming removed 7 bases at V and 6 bases at J, with 10 bases between. The CDR3 here is CASNGQLNEQFF. CDR3 DNA: TGTGCCAGCAACGGACAGCTCAATGAGCAGTTCTTC.

The J gene is TRBJ1-2, the V gene TRBV4-1; no firm D call. CDR1 and CDR2 (germline): MGHRA, YSYEKL. CDR3 length equals 14 residues. Trimming pared 2 bases from V and 12 bases from J, leaving 19 bases between. CDR3 region: CASSQHRLGGDHTF. The CDR3 nucleotides read TGCGCCAGCAGCCAACATCGGCTGGGCGGAGACCACACCTTC.

Many counts were recorded for this clonotype. The chain carries TRBV5-1 and TRBJ2-1; no clear D. The germline V gene has CDR1 SGHRS and CDR2 YFSETQ. The germline V and J ends were trimmed by 4 bases and 6 bases, with 17 bases remaining between them. This CDR3 has 15 residues. For the CDR3, the DNA is TGCGCCAGCAGCGGTACTGCGCGGAGCGTCAATGAGCAGTTCTTC. It encodes CASSGTARSVNEQFF.

Remarks on this clonotype: The junction differs from germline at one of its ends, possibly a read error. V and J are TRBV11-3 and TRBJ2-2; tentative D call: TRBD2 (5 bases). Germline V gives CDR1 SGHNT, CDR2 YENEEA. The length of the CDR3 is 14 residues. CDR3 region: CASSLTGIVGKLFF. CDR3 in DNA: TGTGCCAGTAGCCTAACGGGGATTGTCGGGAAGCTGTTTTTT.

This clonotype was seen a few times. The chain employs TRBV20-1 and TRBJ1-1; no firm D call. Trimming took 6 bases from V and 6 from J, leaving 20 bases between them. Looked up from germline, CDR1 is DFQATT and CDR2 is SNEGSKA (reference sequence). The CDR3 spans 14 residues. The CDR3 region has the DNA TGCAGTGCACTTACGCGGGAGGGCAACTCTGAAGCTTTCTTT. It specifies CSALTREGNSEAFF.

At least ten counts were recorded for this clonotype. The V and J genes are TRBV29-1 and TRBJ1-1, with 7 positions matching TRBD1. The CDR3 has 12 amino acids. Germline V gene sequence: CDR1 SQVTM, CDR2 ANQGSEA. Trimming at V came to 6 bases and at J to 1 base, leaving 2 bases not matched to a gene. This CDR3 reads CSVRTGNTEAFF. The CDR3 DNA reads TGCAGCGTCAGGACAGGGAACACTGAAGCTTTCTTT.

This clonotype has a count of ten or more. V is TRBV6-1 and J is TRBJ1-3; possible D gene TRBD1, 5 bases. There are 14 residues in the CDR3. Germline-derived CDR1 and CDR2 are MNHNS and SASEGT. V lost 11 bases and J lost 4, with 18 bases in between. The CDR3 sequence: CASIMGTTGNTIYF. The DNA for the CDR3 is TGTGCCTCTATTATGGGGACTACGGGAAACACCATATATTTT.

Worth noting for this clonotype: The junction departs from the called germline gene at one end, perhaps through a read error. The chain recombines TRBV4-2 with TRBJ2-7; a possible D gene is TRBD2 (6 bases). This CDR3 is built from 13 residues. The V gene's germline CDR1 is LGHNA and CDR2 YNFKEQ. The CDR3 spells CTSSPGVIREQYF. CDR3 in DNA: TGTACCAGCAGCCCGGGAGTTATTCGCGAGCAGTACTTC.

The chain employs TRBV18 and TRBJ1-1; D gene uncertain. Germline CDR1 reads KGHSH; CDR2 reads LQKENI. V lost 4 bases to trimming and J lost 3 bases, with 9 bases between them. This CDR3 comprises 13 residues. The CDR3 bases are TGTGCCAGCTCACGTAACGGGGACACTGAAGCTTTCTTT. Its translation is CASSRNGDTEAFF.

With respect to this clonotype: Compared with germline, one end of the junction differs, possibly owing to a read error. The CDR3 sequence is CASRRARGPYEQYF. CDR3 DNA sequence: TGTGCCAGCAGGCGAGCGAGAGGACCCTACGAGCAGTATTTC. The rearrangement links TRBV12-3 or TRBV12-4 to TRBJ2-7; D uncertain. CDR3 length: 14 amino acids.

Ten or more counts support this clonotype. The rearrangement uses TRBV5-6 and TRBJ2-7; D call uncertain. CDR3 length: 14 residues. V lost 1 base and J 0 bases, leaving 8 bases between the germline ends. From germline, CDR1 is SGHDT and CDR2 YYEEEE. The CDR3 spells CASSLFSNSYEQYF. CDR3 DNA sequence: TGTGCCAGCAGCTTGTTTTCAAACTCCTACGAGCAGTACTTC.

On this clonotype itself: The junction and the germline gene differ at one end; a read error may be behind it. V and J are TRBV11-1 and TRBJ2-5, with D tentatively TRBD2 (5 bases). Germline lookup yields CDR1 SGHAT and CDR2 FQDESV (reference sequence). The CDR3 is 14 amino acids. DNA of the CDR3: TGCACCAACACCCGGGGTGATCCACAAGAGACCCAGTACTTC. Translation: CTNTRGDPQETQYF.

The chain employs TRBV10-3 and TRBJ2-7, with 8 bases matching TRBD1. Germline assignment: CDR1 ENHRY and CDR2 SYGVKD. The CDR3 is 15 amino acids. Trimming removed 4 bases from V and 7 bases from J; junction bases left unmatched: 12. CDR3 in DNA: TGTGCCATCAGTGGGTGGGGGACAGGTTCGGAGGAGCAGTACTTC. It is translated as CAISGWGTGSEEQYF.

Note on this clonotype: At one boundary the junction diverges from the germline segment, which might be a read error. V and J are TRBV11-2 and TRBJ2-7; D gene ambiguous. Per germline, CDR1 SGHAT and CDR2 FQNNGV. This CDR3 has 15 residues. CDR3 bases: TGTACCAGCAATCGTTATCCCTATTTGGGTTACAAGCAGTACTTC. Protein: CTSNRYPYLGYKQYF. Full variable domain (outside the CDR3, taken from reference TRBV11-2 and TRBJ2-7): EAGVAQSPRYKIIEKRQSVAFWCNPISGHATLYWYQQILGQGPKLLIQFQNNGVVDDSQLPKDRFSAERLKGVDSTLKIQPAKLEDSAVYLCTSNRYPYLGYKQYFGPGTRLTVT.

Details on this clonotype: A much larger clone sits a single nucleotide away, making a read error possible. The rearrangement joins TRBV5-6 to TRBJ2-1; no definite D call. CDR1 and CDR2 from the germline V gene are SGHDT and YYEEEE. The CDR3 has 12 residues. With 0 bases removed from V and 11 bases from J, the gap between germline ends came to 9 bases. CDR3 nucleotide sequence: TGTGCCAGCAGCTTGGCGGATGTTAAGCAGTTCTTC. Its translation is CASSLADVKQFF.

This clonotype was seen many times. The V call is TRBV28, the J call TRBJ2-1, with D maybe TRBD2 (6 bases). The germline V gene encodes CDR1 MDHEN and CDR2 SYDVKM. CDR3 length: 15 amino acids. The ends were cut back, 3 bases at V and 6 bases at J, with 15 bases in the middle. CDR3 residues: CASSFSGTRANEQFF. The DNA of the CDR3 is TGTGCCAGCAGTTTTTCCGGGACTCGGGCCAATGAGCAGTTCTTC. Variable domain in full (rest from reference TRBV28 and TRBJ2-1): DVKVTQSSRYLVKRTGEKVFLECVQDMDHENMFWYRQDPGLGLRLIYFSYDVKMKEKGDIPEGYSVSREKKERFSLILESASTNQTSMYLCASSFSGTRANEQFFGPGTRLTVL.

Remarks on this clonotype: The limits of the CDR3 on the DNA are not certain, so only TCRdb's listed CDR3 is given. The chain recombines TRBV6-6 with TRBJ1-2; the table's D call TRBD1 went unverified against the DNA. Germline assignment: CDR1 MNHNY and CDR2 SVGAGI (reference sequence). The CDR3 is made up of 14 amino acids, end residues included. The CDR3 spells CASVGQGANYGCTF.

Of note for this clonotype: Without the conserved terminal phenylalanine or tryptophan, this CDR3 likely stems from a read error. This chain links TRBV11-2 with TRBJ2-5; D not resolved. The CDR3 is 12 amino acids. V lost 9 bases, J lost 0 bases, and 8 bases lay in between. The V gene's germline CDR1 is SGHAT and CDR2 FQNNGV. In DNA, the CDR3 is TGTGCCAGTAGCCCGTACCAAGAGACCCAGTACCTC. It is translated as CASSPYQETQYL.

As to this clonotype: A much larger clonotype is one base distant, so this may be a read error. The V gene is TRBV29-1, the J gene TRBJ2-7, with no clear D. CDR3 length equals 12 residues. Germline V gene lookup returns CDR1 SQVTM and CDR2 ANQGSEA. The CDR3 DNA sequence: TGCAGCATTGATAGCAACGACTACGAGCAGTACTTC. This sequence encodes CSIDSNDYEQYF.